These 11 T cell receptor beta chains came from one sample sequenced in a study of blood T cells in healthy people across ages. Primed by a sample-barcoded 5' primer and a J-beta primer mix, a second PCR proceeded for 7 to 11 cycles. From the 5' RACE reads, TCRdb called clonotypes with MiXCR, one entry per CDR3 protein. The table has 1,100,000 or so distinct CDR3 sequences, more than 35% seen once. The source material was blood. The receptors were sampled from a woman aged 60 to 75 in good health.

This chain connects TRBV7-8 to TRBJ2-5, with a possible D match to TRBD1 (6 bases). The DNA end is a closer match to TRBJ2-7, so the J assignment may be wrong. CDR3 length: 14 amino acids. Per the germline V gene, CDR1 is SGHVS and CDR2 is FQNEAQ. CDR3 residues: CASSLIGQPYEQYF. CDR3 DNA sequence: TGTGCCAGCAGCTTAATCGGACAGCCCTACGAGCAGTACTTC.

On this clonotype: A junction boundary mismatches the germline segment, possibly from a read error. Here the CDR3 DNA reads TGTGCCGGCAGTTTATTCCAGGGGGCGTTGTACGAGCAGTACTTC. It encodes CAGSLFQGALYEQYF. The rearrangement joins TRBV28 to TRBJ2-7, with 8 bases lining up with TRBD1. This CDR3 has 15 amino acids. Germline-derived CDR1 and CDR2 are MDHEN and SYDVKM.

This clonotype has only one observation. The V call is TRBV7-8, the J call TRBJ2-7, with 10 bases fitting TRBD2. V dropped 5 bases and J dropped 2; count of bases not matched to a gene: 12. The CDR3 is 17 amino acids. Germline lookup yields CDR1 SGHVS and CDR2 FQNEAQ. The CDR3 sequence is CASSPPRGLASTYEQYF. CDR3 nucleotides: TGTGCCAGCAGCCCCCCCCGGGGACTAGCGTCCACCTACGAGCAGTACTTC.

The V gene is TRBV30, the J gene TRBJ1-1; D unresolved. The germline V and J ends were trimmed by 3 bases and 1 base, with 6 bases remaining between them. This CDR3 has 12 amino acids. Germline CDR1 and CDR2: GTSNPN and SVGIG (reference sequence). The CDR3 here is CAWRKTNTEAFF. The CDR3 nucleotides read TGTGCCTGGAGGAAAACGAACACTGAAGCTTTCTTT.

There are a few counts of this clonotype. This chain links TRBV29-1 with TRBJ2-3; 10 positions agree with TRBD2. The junction had 10 bases not matched to a gene; V was cut back by 4 bases and J by 6 bases. The length of the CDR3 is 15 residues. CDR1 is SQVTM and CDR2 is ANQGSEA in the germline V gene. This CDR3 reads CSVGPGLAGADTQYF. CDR3 sequence (DNA): TGCAGCGTTGGGCCAGGGCTAGCGGGAGCGGATACGCAGTATTTT.

In this sample, this clonotype turned up a few times. The chain is built from TRBV29-1 and TRBJ2-7; 9 bases match TRBD2. CDR3 length: 14 amino acids. Germline loops: CDR1 SQVTM, CDR2 ANQGSEA. V shed 3 bases and J 4 bases; nucleotides not matched to a gene: 7. In nucleotides, the CDR3 is TGCAGCGTTGATGCTAGCGGGATGGGATACGAGCAGTACTTC. Residues: CSVDASGMGYEQYF.

This clonotype was counted between two and nine times. The chain couples TRBV20-1 to TRBJ2-3; either TRBD1 or TRBD2 may supply D (5 bases each). This CDR3 region has 13 residues. CDR1 is DFQATT and CDR2 is SNEGSKA in the germline V gene (reference sequence). The germline V and J ends were trimmed by 7 bases and 5 bases, with 16 bases remaining between them. Written as DNA, the CDR3 is TGCAGTGGGGGAATAGGGACCCAAGATACGCAGTATTTT. This gives the protein CSGGIGTQDTQYF.

The sample holds a few counts of this clonotype. The chain combines TRBV29-1 with TRBJ1-2; D might be TRBD1 (5 bases). V gave up 0 bases and J gave up 7 bases, with 18 bases separating them. The CDR3 covers 15 residues. Germline loops: CDR1 SQVTM, CDR2 ANQGSEA. The CDR3 region has the DNA TGCAGCGTTGAAGATCTTAGCAGTGGGACTCTTGGCTACACCTTC. Its translation: CSVEDLSSGTLGYTF.

The chain recombines TRBV2 with TRBJ2-7; D could derive from TRBD1 or TRBD2 (6 bases each). V was clipped by 3 bases and J by 0 bases, with 12 bases between them. The CDR3 has 15 residues. Looked up from germline, CDR1 is SNHLY and CDR2 is FYNNEI. In nucleotides, the CDR3 is TGTGCCAGCAGTGATCGGGGGACACCCTCCTACGAGCAGTACTTC. Encoded protein: CASSDRGTPSYEQYF. Based on the CDR3 plus reference TRBV2 and TRBJ2-7, the full variable domain is EPEVTQTPSHQVTQMGQEVILRCVPISNHLYFYWYRQILGQKVEFLVSFYNNEISEKSEIFDDQFSVERPDGSNFTLKIRSTKLEDSAMYFCASSDRGTPSYEQYFGPGTRLTVT.

This chain links TRBV6-5 with TRBJ2-2; TRBD1 agrees at 7 bases. With 1 base clipped from V and 6 bases from J, the junction kept 2 bases outside the gene matches. CDR1 and CDR2 from the germline V gene are MNHEY and SVGAGI. The CDR3 sequence is 14 residues long. CDR3 nucleotide sequence: TGTGCCAGCAGTTACTTTGACAGGGCCGGGGAGCTGTTTTTT. It is translated as CASSYFDRAGELFF.

CDR3 bases: TGCAGTGCTATCCCAGTGTGGGGGGATTCCTACAATGAGCAGTTCTTC. The encoded protein is CSAIPVWGDSYNEQFF. The chain combines TRBV20-1 with TRBJ2-1; D may be TRBD2 (6 bases). This CDR3 has 16 residues. Trimming removed 4 bases at V and 1 base at J, with 17 bases between. Germline V gene lookup returns CDR1 DFQATT and CDR2 SNEGSKA (reference sequence).